These T cell receptor beta chains were read from a single sample in a study of T cells in localized non-small cell lung cancer. TCRdb keeps only in-frame clones here, not all; method: immunoSEQ multiplex PCR. Of some 10,000 clones listed, over 70% are singletons. The material sequenced was peripheral blood, taken before any cancer treatment. Receptors were obtained from a male donor aged 60 or over with stage I lung adenocarcinoma. CDR3s include the opening cysteine and the closing phenylalanine or tryptophan. The D gene is left open where the match is weak. Clone sizes are given selectively: once, few, many, or a class where the clone is expanded.

V,D,J,size,DNA,CDR3
TRBV10-3,NA,TRBJ1-1,NA,TGTGCCATCAGTCCGGACCCGAACACTGAAGCTTTCTTT,CAISPDPNTEAFF
TRBV6-1,TRBD1,TRBJ1-1,NA,TGTGCCAGCAGTGAGGCCAGGGGGCGTATGGACACTGAAGCTTTCTTT,CASSEARGRMDTEAFF
TRBV7-9,TRBD1,TRBJ2-1,few,TGTGCCAGCTTCCGACAGGGCAAGTCCTACAATGAGCAGTTCTTC,CASFRQGKSYNEQFF
TRBV6-6,NA,TRBJ2-5,NA,TGTGCCAGCAGTTACTCTGGCGGGACAGAACAAGAGACCCAGTACTTC,CASSYSGGTEQETQYF
TRBV5-3,NA,TRBJ1-5,NA,TGTGCCAGAAGCATAGAATATAGCAATCAGCCCCAGCATTTT,CARSIEYSNQPQHF
TRBV6-1,TRBD1,TRBJ2-7,few,TGTGCCAGCAGGAAGGACAGGGCGGTCTACGAGCAGTACTTC,CASRKDRAVYEQYF
TRBV9,TRBD1,TRBJ1-1,NA,TGTGCCAGCAGCGCATCGACAGGGTGGGACACTGAAGCTTTCTTT,CASSASTGWDTEAFF
TRBV27,NA,TRBJ2-7,NA,TGTGCCAGCAGTATATCCAGGGTAGCCTACGAGCAGTACTTC,CASSISRVAYEQYF
TRBV4-1,NA,TRBJ2-3,few,TGCGCCAGCAGCCAAGGGCAAGATACGCAGTATTTT,CASSQGQDTQYF
TRBV5-4,NA,TRBJ1-1,NA,TGTGCCAGCAGCTTTCACGGGAACACTGAAGCTTTCTTT,CASSFHGNTEAFF
TRBV5-1,TRBD2,TRBJ2-1,NA,TGCGCCAGCAGCTTGGTGGCTAGCGGGGGGTACAATGAGCAGTTCTTC,CASSLVASGGYNEQFF
TRBV7-2,NA,TRBJ1-1,NA,TGTGCCAGCAGCTTGATAGACAAGGCTGAAGCTTTCTTT,CASSLIDKAEAFF
TRBV4-3,TRBD1,TRBJ1-4,NA,TGCGCCAGCAGCCAAGATTGGGGGACAGATAATGAAAAACTGTTTTTT,CASSQDWGTDNEKLFF
TRBV5-4,NA,TRBJ2-7,NA,TGTGCCAGCAGTTCGAACGCCCGGGAGCAGTACTTC,CASSSNAREQYF
TRBV5-4,NA,TRBJ2-7,NA,TGTGCCAGCAGCTTTAACACCCAGTACGAGCAGTACTTC,CASSFNTQYEQYF
TRBV4-1,TRBD1,TRBJ1-6,NA,TGCGCCAGCAGCCAGGGTAACAGGGGGAGTGATTCACCCCTCCACTTT,CASSQGNRGSDSPLHF
TRBV5-6,NA,TRBJ1-2,NA,TGTGCCAGCAGCGGGCAGGGAGGAAACTATGGCTACACCTTC,CASSGQGGNYGYTF
TRBV2,NA,TRBJ1-5,few,TGTGCCAGCAGTGTTCCTCAGGGTGGACAGCCCCAGCATTTT,CASSVPQGGQPQHF
TRBV5-4,NA,TRBJ1-1,NA,TGTGCCAGCAGCTTGGCGAGGGCTAACACTGAAGCTTTCTTT,CASSLARANTEAFF
TRBV27,TRBD2,TRBJ2-2,NA,TGTGCCAGCGGACGACTAGCGGGGGGCTATAACACCGGGGAGCTGTTTTTT,CASGRLAGGYNTGELFF
TRBV25-1,NA,TRBJ1-1,NA,TGTGCCAGCAGTACCCCCGGGCGGAGCGAAGCTTTCTTT,CASSTPGRSEAFF
TRBV6-6,NA,TRBJ1-4,NA,TGTGCCAGCAGCCGGGGGAATGAAAAACTGTTTTTT,CASSRGNEKLFF
TRBV5-4,TRBD1,TRBJ1-4,NA,TGTGCCAGCAGCTTGAGGACAGGGGCTAATGAAAAACTGTTTTTT,CASSLRTGANEKLFF
TRBV27,NA,TRBJ1-1,NA,TGTGCCAGCAGTAGGACGAAGAACACTGAAGCTTTCTTT,CASSRTKNTEAFF
TRBV7-2,NA,TRBJ2-7,NA,TGTGCCAGCAGCCCAGGGGGGTCGCAGTACGAGCAGTACTTC,CASSPGGSQYEQYF
TRBV28,NA,TRBJ2-1,NA,TGTGCCAGCAGTGAGACTGGGAGCTCCTACAATGAGCAGTTCTTC,CASSETGSSYNEQFF
TRBV4-1,NA,TRBJ1-6,NA,TGCGCCAGCAGCCAAGACCAGATTATTAATTCACCCCTCCACTTT,CASSQDQIINSPLHF
TRBV2,NA,TRBJ1-6,few,TGTGCCAGCTGGGGGAGCGCACCCCTCCACTTT,CASWGSAPLHF
TRBV5-4,TRBD1,TRBJ1-4,NA,TGTGCCAGCAGCTATCGACAGGGACAGAATGAAAAACTGTTTTTT,CASSYRQGQNEKLFF
TRBV5-4,TRBD1,TRBJ1-2,NA,TGTGCCAGCAGTGGAGCGTGGGACAGGGAAGCAGAAGGCTACACCTTC,CASSGAWDREAEGYTF
TRBV5-6,NA,TRBJ1-2,few,TGTGCCAGCAGCTATGGCAGGCGACAGAACTATGGCTACACCTTC,CASSYGRRQNYGYTF
TRBV15,NA,TRBJ2-5,NA,TGTGCCACCAGTAGGGCTAGACAAGAGACCCAGTACTTC,CATSRARQETQYF
TRBV7-2,TRBD1,TRBJ1-5,few,TGTGCCAGCAGTTACACAGGGGGCGCAAAGCAGCCCCAGCATTTT,CASSYTGGAKQPQHF
TRBV5-6,NA,TRBJ2-7,NA,TGTGCCAGCAGCTTGGTGGGACGGACTGTCTACGAGCAGTACTTC,CASSLVGRTVYEQYF
TRBV4-2,TRBD2,TRBJ2-7,NA,TGTGCCAGCAGCCAAGAAACTAGCGGGGGGGCCAGGAGATACGAGCAGTACTTC,CASSQETSGGARRYEQYF
TRBV5-5,NA,TRBJ1-2,NA,TGTGCCAGCAGCTCCGGGTCCTTCCTCTATGGCTACACCTTC,CASSSGSFLYGYTF
TRBV28,TRBD2,TRBJ2-2,NA,TGTGCCAGCAGCCATGGACTAGCGGGGGAATCTTATTCTTGGGAGCTGTTTTTT,CASSHGLAGESYSWELFF
TRBV7-6,NA,TRBJ2-1,NA,TGTGCCAGCGGCGAGACAGGTGACCCCTACAATGAGCAGTTCTTC,CASGETGDPYNEQFF
TRBV11-2,TRBD2,TRBJ2-5,NA,TGTGCCAGCAGCTTATCGGTAGCGGGGGGGTCCGGGACCCAGTACTTC,CASSLSVAGGSGTQYF
TRBV11-2,NA,TRBJ2-3,once,TGTGCCAGCAGCTTAGGCCTCACAGATACGCAGTATTTT,CASSLGLTDTQYF
TRBV6-5,TRBD1,TRBJ1-6,NA,TGTGCCAGCAGCCCCCGGGACAGTAATAATTCACCCCTCCACTTT,CASSPRDSNNSPLHF
TRBV7-9,TRBD1,TRBJ1-2,NA,TGTGCCAGCAGCCCGTCCATAGACAGGGAGACCTTC,CASSPSIDRETF
TRBV11-1,NA,TRBJ1-1,NA,TGTGCCAGCAGCGCAACAAGGAACACTGAAGCTTTCTTT,CASSATRNTEAFF